The next 6 T cell receptor beta chains were all read from a single sample in a study of T cell responses to AZD1222 COVID-19 vaccine. Clones were sequenced by immunoSEQ multiplex PCR, and TCRdb holds only the in-frame ones, with some missing. The data contain fewer than 120,000 clones, about 87% of them seen just once; the ten biggest clones take up over 1.5%. The sample consisted of peripheral blood, taken on day 0 of AZD1222 vaccination. These TCRs come from an adult in good health.

This chain connects TRBV3-1 (or the pseudogene TRBV3-2) to TRBJ1-4, with no clear D. Germline V CDR1 and CDR2: LGHDT, YNNKEL (reference sequence). The CDR3 is made up of 12 amino acids. V dropped 4 bases and J dropped 8 bases, with 8 bases sitting between them. CDR3 protein: CASSRPEEKLFF. DNA of the CDR3: TGTGCCAGCAGCCGCCCGGAGGAAAAACTGTTTTTT.

This chain connects TRBV7-9 to TRBJ1-5; 7 positions match TRBD1. Trimming at V came to 3 bases and at J to 0 bases, leaving 8 bases not matched to a gene. This CDR3 spans 17 amino acids. The V gene's germline CDR1 is SEHNR and CDR2 FQNEAQ (reference sequence). The DNA of the CDR3 is TGTGCCAGCAGCTTGACCAGGGGGGAAGTTAGCAATCAGCCCCAGCATTTT. Protein: CASSLTRGEVSNQPQHF.

The rearrangement links TRBV11-2 to TRBJ2-1, with TRBD2 identical over 11 bases. The CDR3 length is 16 residues. Germline trimming cut 0 bases from V and 6 bases from J; bases unmatched to any gene: 4. Germline V gene sequence: CDR1 SGHAT, CDR2 FQNNGV. The CDR3 here is CASSLDLAGGFNEQFF. CDR3 in DNA: TGTGCCAGCAGCTTAGATCTAGCGGGGGGCTTCAATGAGCAGTTCTTC.

The chain has TRBV12-3 or TRBV12-4 and TRBJ1-1; TRBD1 might be the D (5 bases). The CDR3 consists of 13 residues. The V gene lost 5 bases and the J gene lost 11 bases, with 18 bases spanning the gap. The CDR3 reads CASSGAGEQVAFF. DNA for the CDR3: TGTGCCAGCAGTGGGGCGGGGGAACAGGTGGCTTTCTTT.

This sequence joins TRBV4-1 and TRBJ1-6; D not certain. This CDR3 is 13 amino acids long. The germline gives CDR1 MGHRA, CDR2 YSYEKL. Trimming left V 0 bases short and J 13 bases short, with 10 bases between. CDR3 sequence reads: CASSQDLGFPLHF. For the CDR3, the DNA is TGCGCCAGCAGCCAAGATCTCGGGTTTCCCCTCCACTTT.

This rearrangement joins TRBV20-1 to TRBJ1-5; D gene unclear. Between the trimmed V and J ends, which lost 3 bases and 1 base, there was a span of 22 bases. Germline CDR1 reads DFQATT; CDR2 reads SNEGSKA (reference sequence). CDR3 length equals 18 residues. The CDR3 reads CSASLLLPGRVSNQPQHF. The CDR3 DNA reads TGCAGTGCTAGTCTCCTTCTTCCTGGACGGGTGAGCAATCAGCCCCAGCATTTT.